One sample yielded the 5 T cell receptor beta chains listed below, sequenced in a study of cytomegalovirus exposure and HLA in healthy donors. PCR was performed using 60 Vbeta and 13 Jbeta primers. The assay was immunoSEQ multiplex PCR, and TCRdb's table has in-frame clones only and misses some. The sample has 75,000 to 90,000 clones, around 79% seen once. Source material: PBMCs. The origin of the receptors is a male donor in good health and CMV-seropositive.

The chain couples TRBV27 to TRBJ2-7, with 8 nucleotides matching TRBD1. The CDR3 length is 12 residues. The ends lost 5 bases at V and 7 bases at J; junction bases unmatched: 4. Germline V gene sequence: CDR1 MNHEY, CDR2 SMNVEV (reference sequence). The DNA for the CDR3 is TGTGCCAGCAGTCGCACAGGGGGGGAGCAGTACTTC. It translates to CASSRTGGEQYF.

This clone has just one count. V is TRBV28 and J is TRBJ1-4; TRBD1 matches 8 bases. V lost 3 bases, J lost 2 bases, and 5 bases stayed unmatched. This CDR3 is built from 16 residues. The germline CDR1 and CDR2 sequences are MDHEN and SYDVKM. The CDR3 DNA is TGTGCCAGCAGTTTGCCTACAGGGGGGACTAATGAAAAACTGTTTTTT. Protein product: CASSLPTGGTNEKLFF.

The V gene is TRBV5-1, the J gene TRBJ2-6, with 10 bases fitting TRBD1. Germline values: CDR1 SGHRS, CDR2 YFSETQ. V was clipped by 4 bases and J by 0 bases; unmatched bases: 10. The CDR3 length is 19 residues. The CDR3 DNA reads TGCGCCAGCAGCCAATCTGGGGGACAGGGGAGCTCTGGGGCCAACGTCCTGACTTTC. Its translation: CASSQSGGQGSSGANVLTF.

The V gene is TRBV7-2, the J gene TRBJ1-1; TRBD1 aligns across 10 bases. The CDR3 spans 15 residues. Trimming cost V 2 bases and J 5 bases; bases outside gene matches: 5. Germline V gene lookup returns CDR1 SGHTA and CDR2 FQGNSA. As DNA, the CDR3 is TGTGCCAGCAGCTTAACGGGACAGGGGTATACTGAAGCTTTCTTT. This codes for CASSLTGQGYTEAFF.

This clone was observed a few times. The genes are TRBV5-1 and TRBJ2-7; D is unclear. From germline, CDR1 is SGHRS and CDR2 YFSETQ. This CDR3 comprises 13 residues. V was pared by 0 bases and J by 3 bases, with 7 bases between. The CDR3 nucleotides read TGCGCCAGCAGCTTGGAGACAAACTACGAGCAGTACTTC. This codes for CASSLETNYEQYF.